The 21 T cell receptor beta chains reported below all come from one sample, sequenced in a study of T cell clones after liver transplantation. Libraries were prepared by immunoSEQ multiplex PCR; TCRdb keeps only in-frame clonotypes and omits some of them. This table has roughly 65,000 clones, almost 95% appearing once. The sample here was CD4+ T cells from blood, taken approximately 25 months after liver transplant. The receptor set was obtained from a human patient who received a liver transplant. The T cells may partly be graft donor cells.

The rearrangement links TRBV4-1 to TRBJ1-4; no reliable D call. Germline V gene data show CDR1 as MGHRA and CDR2 as YSYEKL. V lost 5 bases, J lost 7 bases, and 20 bases lay in between. The CDR3 loop spans 16 amino acids. The CDR3 DNA is TGCGCCAGCAGCACTTATACCGGCAAAGCAGGTGAAAAACTGTTTTTT. Its protein is CASSTYTGKAGEKLFF.

The chain couples TRBV4-2 to TRBJ2-5; TRBD2 might be the D (5 bases). The germline V gene encodes CDR1 LGHNA and CDR2 YNFKEQ. Trimming pared 1 base from V and 6 bases from J, leaving 18 bases between. This CDR3 is 16 amino acids long. Here the CDR3 reads CASSQGRWGVGKTQYF. The DNA of the CDR3 is TGTGCCAGCAGCCAAGGTCGATGGGGAGTTGGAAAGACCCAGTACTTC.

The chain combines TRBV7-9 with TRBJ1-3, with unresolved D. Trimming removed 2 bases from V and 4 bases from J, with 6 bases in between. The germline V gene has CDR1 SEHNR and CDR2 FQNEAQ (reference sequence). The CDR3 runs 13 residues. The CDR3 here is CASSLLQGNTIYF. Here the CDR3 DNA reads TGTGCCAGCAGCTTACTTCAGGGAAACACCATATATTTT.

The rearrangement joins TRBV4-3 to TRBJ2-7; 9 nucleotides match TRBD1. Germline V gives CDR1 LGHNA, CDR2 YSLEER. V lost 3 bases and J lost 4; bases outside the gene matches: 7. This CDR3 is 15 amino acids long. DNA for the CDR3: TGCGCCAGCAGCCAGGCCTTGGGACAGGGATACGAGCAGTACTTC. Translated: CASSQALGQGYEQYF.

The CDR3 sequence is CASRDRGNYGYTF. The CDR3 DNA sequence: TGTGCCAGTAGGGACAGGGGTAACTATGGCTACACCTTC. V gene TRBV9 combines with J gene TRBJ1-2; 10 nucleotides match TRBD1. Germline V gives CDR1 SGDLS, CDR2 YYNGEE. The length of the CDR3 is 13 residues. V dropped 8 bases and J dropped 1; count of bases not matched to a gene: 2.

This clone was found once. V and J are TRBV9 and TRBJ2-1; D ambiguous. The V gene lost 4 bases and the J gene lost 9 bases, with 11 bases spanning the gap. Germline CDR1 is SGDLS and CDR2 is YYNGEE. The CDR3 runs to 12 residues. The CDR3 DNA is TGTGCCAGCAGCCGCACCTACGGTGAGCAGTTCTTC. This codes for CASSRTYGEQFF.

This chain joins TRBV18 and TRBJ1-1, with TRBD1 matching over 8 bases. Germline CDR1 and CDR2: KGHSH and LQKENI. J lost 1 base, V lost 3 bases, and 1 base had no gene match. This CDR3 has 14 amino acids. CDR3 loop: CASSPGTGNTEAFF. The CDR3 nucleotides read TGTGCCAGCTCACCCGGGACAGGGAACACTGAAGCTTTCTTT.

This sequence joins TRBV19 and TRBJ1-5; D is undetermined. Germline V lookup: CDR1 LNHDA, CDR2 SQIVND (reference sequence). CDR3 length: 17 amino acids. V lost 5 bases and J 0 bases, leaving 17 bases between the germline ends. The CDR3 region has the DNA TGTGCCAGTAGTCCGAATGACGGATTAAATAGCAATCAGCCCCAGCATTTT. Protein sequence: CASSPNDGLNSNQPQHF.

CDR3 in amino acids: CASSFGTQYEQYF. The DNA for the CDR3 is TGTGCCAGCAGCTTTGGGACTCAATACGAGCAGTACTTC. This chain links TRBV5-4 with TRBJ2-7; TRBD2 is a possible D gene (6 bases). From germline, CDR1 is SGHNT and CDR2 YYREEE (reference sequence). The CDR3 sequence is 13 residues long. The germline V and J ends were trimmed by 2 bases and 4 bases, with 10 bases remaining between them. Variable domain in full (rest from reference TRBV5-4 and TRBJ2-7): ETGVTQSPTHLIKTRGQQVTLRCSSQSGHNTVSWYQQALGQGPQFIFQYYREEENGRGNFPPRFSGLQFPNYSSELNVNALELDDSALYLCASSFGTQYEQYFGPGTRLTVT.

The rearrangement joins TRBV4-1 to TRBJ2-7; 9 nucleotides align to TRBD2. J gave up 2 bases and V 1 base, and 9 bases lay outside the gene matches. CDR3 length equals 17 residues. Germline V gives CDR1 MGHRA, CDR2 YSYEKL. The CDR3 loop is CASSQGHSGRVTYEQYF. CDR3 nucleotides: TGCGCCAGCAGCCAAGGCCATAGCGGGAGAGTAACCTACGAGCAGTACTTC.

This clone came up once. V gene TRBV30 combines with J gene TRBJ2-2; D could derive from TRBD1 or TRBD2 (5 bases each). Looked up from germline, CDR1 is GTSNPN and CDR2 is SVGIG (reference sequence). Trimming cost V 4 bases and J 5 bases, with 14 bases left between them. This CDR3 is 14 amino acids long. The CDR3 loop reads CAWTGYRPTGELFF. CDR3 coding DNA: TGTGCCTGGACGGGGTACAGGCCAACCGGGGAGCTGTTTTTT.

This clone was detected only a few times. The rearrangement links TRBV15 to TRBJ1-5; D is ambiguous. The CDR3 is made up of 15 amino acids. Germline V lookup: CDR1 LNHNV, CDR2 YYDKDF (reference sequence). The V and J ends lost 5 bases and 0 bases respectively, with 11 bases between them. The CDR3 DNA follows: TGTGCCACCAGCGGGAGAGGTTATAGCAATCAGCCCCAGCATTTT. It encodes CATSGRGYSNQPQHF.

This clone was found once. V usage is TRBV25-1 and J usage is TRBJ1-2; D is unclear. The germline V and J ends were trimmed by 6 bases and 3 bases, with 11 bases remaining between them. The CDR3 runs to 13 residues. Germline V CDR1 and CDR2: MGHDK, SYGVNS. The CDR3 DNA follows: TGTGCCAGCAGAGAGGACGGATACTATGGCTACACCTTC. The encoded protein is CASREDGYYGYTF.

The chain employs TRBV5-6 and TRBJ2-3; 7 bases are a match to TRBD1. The germline V gene encodes CDR1 SGHDT and CDR2 YYEEEE. The V gene end was trimmed by 3 bases and the J gene end by 6 bases; junction bases not matched to a gene: 4. There are 13 residues in the CDR3. CDR3 region: CASSSTGSDTQYF. CDR3 nucleotide sequence: TGTGCCAGCAGCTCGACAGGGTCGGATACGCAGTATTTT.

The rearrangement uses TRBV5-4 and TRBJ2-5; 9 nucleotides line up with TRBD2. CDR3 length: 15 residues. The V gene's germline CDR1 is SGHNT and CDR2 YYREEE (reference sequence). V dropped 5 bases and J dropped 1; count of bases not matched to a gene: 6. The CDR3 loop is CASSLSGRLQETQYF. CDR3 nucleotide sequence: TGTGCCAGCAGTTTAAGCGGGAGGCTCCAAGAGACCCAGTACTTC.

The V gene is TRBV4-1, the J gene TRBJ2-3, with 10 bases aligning to TRBD2. The CDR3 is 19 residues long. The V gene end was trimmed by 0 bases and the J gene end by 2 bases; junction bases not matched to a gene: 11. Germline V gene lookup returns CDR1 MGHRA and CDR2 YSYEKL. CDR3 DNA: TGCGCCAGCAGCCAAGAACCGCCGGCTAGCGGGAGAGCCACAGATACGCAGTATTTT. Encoded protein: CASSQEPPASGRATDTQYF.

The J gene is TRBJ1-3, the V gene TRBV28; tentatively, D is TRBD1 (6 bases). Trimming removed 3 bases from V and 2 bases from J, with 11 bases in between. Germline values: CDR1 MDHEN, CDR2 SYDVKM. The CDR3 extends over 15 amino acids. CDR3 bases: TGTGCCAGCAGTTTCTCCACAGGGACTGGAAACACCATATATTTT. Translated, it gives CASSFSTGTGNTIYF.

The genes are TRBV19 and TRBJ1-1, with TRBD1 as a possible D gene (6 bases). This CDR3 is 14 amino acids long. CDR1 and CDR2 (germline): LNHDA, SQIVND (reference sequence). V was pared by 4 bases and J by 0 bases, with 9 bases between. The CDR3 spells CASSNRDLNTEAFF. CDR3 nucleotides: TGTGCCAGTAGTAACAGGGACCTGAACACTGAAGCTTTCTTT.

The rearrangement uses TRBV29-1 and TRBJ2-2; 9 nucleotides agree with TRBD2. The CDR3 has 16 residues. After removal of 0 bases from V and 5 bases from J, the junction contained 7 bases not matched to a gene. The germline gives CDR1 SQVTM, CDR2 ANQGSEA. DNA of the CDR3: TGCAGCGTTGAAGATCATATGGCGGGAGGGACCGGGGAGCTGTTTTTT. Translated, it gives CSVEDHMAGGTGELFF.

In regard to this clone: The sample contains more than one DNA sequence encoding this CDR3. The chain carries TRBV5-4 and TRBJ1-1; possibly TRBD1 for D (5 bases). Germline V gene data show CDR1 as SGHNT and CDR2 as YYREEE (reference sequence). CDR3 length: 13 residues. Trimming shortened V by 4 bases and J by 1 base, and 8 bases separated the two germline ends. CDR3 sequence reads: CASSLTANTEAFF. The CDR3 DNA reads TGTGCCAGCAGCCTGACAGCGAACACTGAAGCTTTCTTT.

V gene TRBV15 combines with J gene TRBJ2-1, with D possibly called TRBD1 or TRBD2 (5 bases each). The CDR3 is 18 residues long. The V end was cut by 1 base, the J end by 5 bases, with 21 bases between. Germline assignment: CDR1 LNHNV and CDR2 YYDKDF (reference sequence). The CDR3 reads CATSRAPGGSLGDNEQFF. The CDR3 DNA is TGTGCCACCAGCAGAGCCCCTGGCGGGTCTCTGGGGGACAATGAGCAGTTCTTC.